A single sample gave rise to the 5 T cell receptor beta chains below, sequenced in a study of Ad26.COV2.S vaccination and SARS-CoV-2 variants. The repertoire was sequenced with immunoSEQ multiplex PCR; TCRdb's copy has only in-frame clones and lacks some. The data hold 300,000 to 400,000 clones, with about 85% observed a single time. The treatment denotes: 15 to 20 received Ad26.COV2.S at low or high dose, single or two shots; a few received placebo; per-sample allocation not given. Samples analyzed were those drawn on day 63 after the first vaccine or placebo injection. The sequencing here drew on peripheral blood, taken in a trial of Ad26.COV2.S vaccine versus placebo. The receptors derive from a person aged 18-65 years who received the Ad26.COV2.S COVID-19 vaccine or a placebo.

The rearrangement joins TRBV7-8 to TRBJ2-7; D not resolved. The CDR3 is 11 amino acids. Germline CDR1 and CDR2: SGHVS and FQNEAQ. V lost 5 bases and J 5 bases, leaving 7 bases between the germline ends. CDR3 in amino acids: CASSQANEQYF. The DNA of the CDR3 is TGTGCCAGCAGCCAAGCGAACGAGCAGTACTTC.

The chain employs TRBV18 and TRBJ2-2, with unresolved D. This CDR3 is built from 14 residues. CDR1 is KGHSH and CDR2 is LQKENI in the germline V gene. Trimming stripped 4 bases from V and 0 bases from J, with 6 bases between. CDR3 sequence: CASSLQANTGELFF. CDR3 sequence (DNA): TGTGCCAGCTCACTGCAAGCGAACACCGGGGAGCTGTTTTTT.

V and J are TRBV4-3 and TRBJ2-6; no clear D gene. This CDR3 is 14 amino acids long. Germline CDR1 reads LGHNA; CDR2 reads YSLEER. Trimming stripped 1 base from V and 2 bases from J, with 3 bases between. Here the CDR3 reads CASSQVAGANVLTF. CDR3 DNA sequence: TGCGCCAGCAGCCAAGTCGCTGGGGCCAACGTCCTGACTTTC.

The chain has TRBV30 and TRBJ2-3; tentatively, D is TRBD2 (5 bases). The CDR3 consists of 11 residues. Germline values: CDR1 GTSNPN, CDR2 SVGIG (reference sequence). V lost 4 bases, J lost 4 bases, and 6 bases lay in between. The CDR3 DNA is TGTGCCTGGACCGGGGCAGATACGCAGTATTTT. Its protein is CAWTGADTQYF.

This clone was recorded once. The chain has TRBV4-3 and TRBJ2-1, with 9 bases aligning to TRBD2. V was pared by 3 bases and J by 7 bases, with 16 bases of the junction left unmatched. This CDR3 has 18 amino acids. The germline gives CDR1 LGHNA, CDR2 YSLEER. The CDR3 loop reads CASSQDPGLAIALNEQFF. Here the CDR3 DNA reads TGCGCCAGCAGCCAGGACCCGGGACTAGCAATCGCCCTGAATGAGCAGTTCTTC.